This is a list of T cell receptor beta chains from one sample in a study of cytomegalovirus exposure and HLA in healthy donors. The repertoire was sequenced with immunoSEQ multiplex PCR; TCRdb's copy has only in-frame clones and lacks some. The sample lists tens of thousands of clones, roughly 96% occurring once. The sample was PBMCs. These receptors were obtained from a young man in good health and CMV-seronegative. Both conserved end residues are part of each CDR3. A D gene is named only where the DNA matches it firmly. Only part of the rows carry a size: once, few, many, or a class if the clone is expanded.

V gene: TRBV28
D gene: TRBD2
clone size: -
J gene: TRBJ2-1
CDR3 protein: CASSYPSLAGAGNEQFF
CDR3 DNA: TGTGCCAGCAGTTACCCCTCACTAGCGGGAGCGGGGAATGAGCAGTTCTTC

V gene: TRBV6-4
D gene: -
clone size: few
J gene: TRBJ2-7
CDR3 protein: CASSDSAGGLDEQYF
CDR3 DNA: TGTGCCAGCAGTGACTCGGCAGGAGGGCTGGACGAGCAGTACTTC

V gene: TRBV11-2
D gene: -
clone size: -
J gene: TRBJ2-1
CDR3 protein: CASSAIKKYNEQFF
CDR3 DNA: TGTGCCAGCAGCGCTATCAAGAAGTACAATGAGCAGTTCTTC

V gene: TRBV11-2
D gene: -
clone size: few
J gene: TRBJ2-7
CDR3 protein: CASSQAGPAYEQYF
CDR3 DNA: TGTGCCAGCAGCCAAGCGGGTCCAGCCTACGAGCAGTACTTC

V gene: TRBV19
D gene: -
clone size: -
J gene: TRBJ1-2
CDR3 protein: CASSDRFSNYGYTF
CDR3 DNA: TGTGCCAGTAGCGACAGATTTTCTAACTATGGCTACACCTTC

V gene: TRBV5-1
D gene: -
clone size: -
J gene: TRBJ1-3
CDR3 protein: CASSFAQTGSGNTIYF
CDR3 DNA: TGCGCCAGCAGCTTTGCCCAGACGGGCTCTGGAAACACCATATATTTT

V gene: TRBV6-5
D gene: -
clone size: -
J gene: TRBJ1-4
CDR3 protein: CASRTSSESEKLFF
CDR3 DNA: TGTGCCAGCAGAACCTCCTCGGAGTCAGAAAAACTGTTTTTT

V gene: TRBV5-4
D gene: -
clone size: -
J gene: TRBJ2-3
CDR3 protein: CASSSGAGMTVSSTDTQYF
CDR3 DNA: TGTGCCAGCAGCTCCGGGGCGGGGATGACCGTTTCTAGCACAGATACGCAGTATTTT

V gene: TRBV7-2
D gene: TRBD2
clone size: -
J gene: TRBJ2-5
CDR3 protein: CASSLSGGETQYF
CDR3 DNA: TGTGCCAGCAGCTTAAGCGGGGGAGAGACCCAGTACTTC

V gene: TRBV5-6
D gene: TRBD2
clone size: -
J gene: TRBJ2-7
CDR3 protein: CASSPLSGSSYEQYF
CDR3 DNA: TGTGCCAGCAGCCCCCTGAGCGGGAGCTCCTACGAGCAGTACTTC

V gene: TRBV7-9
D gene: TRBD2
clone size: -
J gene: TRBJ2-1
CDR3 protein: CASSPPTSSSYNEQFF
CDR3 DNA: TGTGCCAGCAGCCCACCGACTAGCAGCTCCTACAATGAGCAGTTCTTC

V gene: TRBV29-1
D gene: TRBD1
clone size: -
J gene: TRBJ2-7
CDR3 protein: CSAWDSNYEQYF
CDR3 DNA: TGCAGCGCCTGGGACAGCAACTACGAGCAGTACTTC

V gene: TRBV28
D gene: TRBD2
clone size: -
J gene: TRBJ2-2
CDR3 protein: CASSSGGGGGVNAGELFF
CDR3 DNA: TGTGCCAGCAGTTCCGGGGGCGGGGGGGGCGTGAACGCCGGGGAGCTGTTTTTT

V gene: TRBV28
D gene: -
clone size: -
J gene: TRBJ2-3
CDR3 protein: CASSRGFQPDTQYF
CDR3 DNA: TGTGCCAGCAGTCGAGGTTTCCAACCAGATACGCAGTATTTT

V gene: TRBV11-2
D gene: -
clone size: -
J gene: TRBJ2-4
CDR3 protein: CASSLAGVLAKNIQYF
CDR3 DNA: TGTGCCAGCAGCTTAGCGGGAGTGTTAGCCAAAAACATTCAGTACTTC

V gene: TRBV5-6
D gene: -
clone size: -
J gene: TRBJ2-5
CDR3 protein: CASSQQMGLPQETQYF
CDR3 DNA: TGTGCCAGCAGCCAGCAAATGGGACTCCCACAAGAGACCCAGTACTTC

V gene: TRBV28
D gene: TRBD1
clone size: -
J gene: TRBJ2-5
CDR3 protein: CASSAAGQGRSSSYF
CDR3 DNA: TGTGCCAGCAGCGCCGCGGGACAGGGGAGATCCTCATCGTACTTC

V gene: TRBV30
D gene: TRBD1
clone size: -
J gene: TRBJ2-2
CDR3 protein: CAWSRDRVIGELFF
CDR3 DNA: TGTGCCTGGAGCCGAGACAGGGTCATCGGGGAGCTGTTTTTT

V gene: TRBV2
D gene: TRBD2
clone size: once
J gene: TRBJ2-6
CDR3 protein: CASTRGVSGANVLTF
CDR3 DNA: TGTGCCAGCACCCGGGGGGTCTCTGGGGCCAACGTCCTGACTTTC

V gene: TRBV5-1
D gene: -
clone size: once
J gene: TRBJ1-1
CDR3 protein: CASSLVVGGAEAFF
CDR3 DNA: TGCGCCAGCAGCTTGGTGGTAGGAGGCGCTGAAGCTTTCTTT

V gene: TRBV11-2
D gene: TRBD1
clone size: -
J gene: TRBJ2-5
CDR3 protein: CASSLAPDRGETQYF
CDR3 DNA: TGTGCCAGCAGCTTAGCCCCGGACAGGGGAGAGACCCAGTACTTC

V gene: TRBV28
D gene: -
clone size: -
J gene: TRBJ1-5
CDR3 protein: CASRTDGGFENQPQHF
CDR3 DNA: TGTGCCAGCAGGACGGACGGGGGATTTGAAAATCAGCCCCAGCATTTT

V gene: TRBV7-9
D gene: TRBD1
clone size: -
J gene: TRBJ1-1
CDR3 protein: CASSLQGAITEAFF
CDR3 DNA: TGTGCCAGCAGCTTACAGGGGGCTATTACTGAAGCTTTCTTT

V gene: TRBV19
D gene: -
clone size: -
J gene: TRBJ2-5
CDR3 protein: CASSIVKQHQETQYF
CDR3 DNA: TGTGCCAGTAGTATAGTAAAACAGCACCAAGAGACCCAGTACTTC

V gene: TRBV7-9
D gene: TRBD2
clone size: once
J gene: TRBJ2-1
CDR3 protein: CASSPWLSGSIVQFF
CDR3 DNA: TGTGCCAGCAGCCCTTGGCTAAGCGGGAGCATAGTGCAGTTCTTC

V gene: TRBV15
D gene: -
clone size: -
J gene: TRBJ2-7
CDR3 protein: CATSRPGYEQYF
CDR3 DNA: TGTGCCACCAGCAGGCCAGGCTACGAGCAGTACTTC

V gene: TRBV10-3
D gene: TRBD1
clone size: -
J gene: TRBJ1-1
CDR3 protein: CAIRATGAGGTEAFF
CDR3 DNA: TGTGCCATCAGGGCGACCGGGGCAGGGGGCACTGAAGCTTTCTTT

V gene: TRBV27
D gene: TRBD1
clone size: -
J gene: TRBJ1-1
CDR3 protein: CASSAGTANTEAFF
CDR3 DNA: TGTGCCAGCAGCGCCGGGACAGCGAACACTGAAGCTTTCTTT

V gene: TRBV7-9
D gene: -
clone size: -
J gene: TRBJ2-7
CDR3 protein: CASSFTLGRGVSYEQYF
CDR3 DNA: TGTGCCAGCAGTTTCACTTTGGGGAGGGGGGTATCCTACGAGCAGTACTTC

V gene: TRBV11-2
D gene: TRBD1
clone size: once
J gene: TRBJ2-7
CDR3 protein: CASSSNRHRDRHHSYEQYF
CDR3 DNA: TGTGCCAGCAGCTCCAACCGTCACCGGGACAGGCACCACTCCTACGAGCAGTACTTC